One sample yielded the 11 T cell receptor beta chains listed below, sequenced in a study of blood T cell repertoires in COVID-19. Profiling relied on immunoSEQ multiplex PCR, and the TCRdb table lists in-frame clones only, not all of them. In the table there are approximately 260,000 clones, around 87% of which are singletons. Material for sequencing was PBMCs or T cells enriched from blood (not recorded which). These receptors all come from a woman aged 25 to 39 with acute COVID-19.

The chain combines TRBV28 with TRBJ2-2, with TRBD2 matching 7 bases. CDR1 and CDR2 (germline): MDHEN, SYDVKM. With V trimmed by 3 bases and J by 3 bases, 4 bases remained unmatched. The CDR3 is 15 amino acids. The CDR3 nucleotides are TGTGCCAGCAGTTTCCTTGCGGGAGACACCGGGGAGCTGTTTTTT. Translating gives CASSFLAGDTGELFF.

The chain combines TRBV6-1 with TRBJ2-7; 9 positions agree with TRBD1. Trimming at V came to 1 base and at J to 6 bases, leaving 4 bases not matched to a gene. Germline V gene lookup returns CDR1 MNHNS and CDR2 SASEGT. The CDR3 runs to 14 residues. The CDR3 nucleotides are TGTGCCAGCAGTGAAGGGACAGGGGTAGGCGAGCAGTACTTC. Translating gives CASSEGTGVGEQYF.

This rearrangement joins TRBV4-1 to TRBJ2-2; 7 bases line up with TRBD1. The V gene end was trimmed by 4 bases and the J gene end by 1 base; junction bases not matched to a gene: 6. The CDR3 is made up of 16 amino acids. CDR1 MGHRA and CDR2 YSYEKL come from the germline V gene. The CDR3 protein is CASSPTQGVNTGELFF. In nucleotides, the CDR3 is TGCGCCAGCAGCCCAACTCAGGGGGTGAACACCGGGGAGCTGTTTTTT.

The chain is built from TRBV5-1 and TRBJ1-1; D not certain. Trimming took 2 bases from V and 4 from J, leaving 12 bases between them. This CDR3 has 14 residues. CDR1 and CDR2 from the germline V gene are SGHRS and YFSETQ. As DNA, the CDR3 is TGCGCCAGCAGCTTTCTTGGGAGGAGCACTGAAGCTTTCTTT. Its translation is CASSFLGRSTEAFF.

This clone was seen more than once but under ten times. The V call is TRBV30, the J call TRBJ1-2; D might be TRBD1 (5 bases). The length of the CDR3 is 15 residues. Trimming took 3 bases from V and 4 from J, leaving 18 bases between them. Germline CDR1 reads GTSNPN; CDR2 reads SVGIG (reference sequence). CDR3 in DNA: TGTGCCTGGAGCGAGGCAGGGCTCGGTAGCTATGGCTACACCTTC. Translating gives CAWSEAGLGSYGYTF.

The CDR3 reads CASGTTLGLALTGELFF. CDR3 coding DNA: TGTGCTAGTGGGACTACCCTCGGACTGGCTCTCACCGGGGAGCTGTTTTTT. The chain recombines TRBV12-5 with TRBJ2-2; TRBD2 is a possible D gene (5 bases). Germline V CDR1 and CDR2: LGHNT, FRNRAP. V shed 6 bases and J shed 4 bases, with 21 bases lying between them. This CDR3 region has 17 residues.

The chain has TRBV19 and TRBJ2-5; 8 positions match TRBD2. Germline assignment: CDR1 LNHDA and CDR2 SQIVND (reference sequence). V gave up 4 bases and J gave up 9 bases; unmatched junction bases: 16. This CDR3 has 16 residues. The CDR3: CASSTLLSGVPRAQYF. The CDR3 nucleotides read TGTGCCAGTAGTACCCTCCTTAGCGGGGTCCCGAGGGCCCAGTACTTC. The variable domain in full, completed from reference TRBV19 and TRBJ2-5, reads DGGITQSPKYLFRKEGQNVTLSCEQNLNHDAMYWYRQDPGQGLRLIYYSQIVNDFQKGDIAEGYSVSREKKESFPLTVTSAQKNPTAFYLCASSTLLSGVPRAQYFGPGTRLLVL.

A single count supports this clone. The chain combines TRBV6-1 with TRBJ1-6; TRBD1 is a possible D gene (5 bases). The V end lost 1 base, the J end lost 10 bases, and 14 bases lay between the germline ends. Germline V gene sequence: CDR1 MNHNS, CDR2 SASEGT. The CDR3 loop spans 15 amino acids. The CDR3 loop is CASSEGTFGASPLHF. The CDR3 DNA is TGTGCCAGCAGTGAAGGGACATTCGGTGCGTCACCCCTCCACTTT.

This clone was picked up one time. The chain uses TRBV9 and TRBJ2-3; 9 positions match TRBD2. The CDR3 length is 15 residues. Germline V CDR1 and CDR2: SGDLS, YYNGEE. The V segment lost 4 bases and the J segment 4 bases; nucleotides outside the gene matches: 7. The CDR3 coding sequence is TGTGCCAGCAGCCTCCGGACTAGCGCGGCAGATACGCAGTATTTT. It specifies CASSLRTSAADTQYF.

V gene TRBV24-1 combines with J gene TRBJ1-4, with D unresolved. The CDR3 consists of 13 residues. CDR1 and CDR2 (germline): KGHDR, SFDVKD. V lost 4 bases to trimming and J lost 8 bases, with 10 bases between them. This CDR3 reads CATSEKFQEKLFF. The DNA of the CDR3 is TGTGCCACCAGTGAAAAATTCCAGGAAAAACTGTTTTTT.

V gene TRBV29-1 combines with J gene TRBJ2-7, with TRBD1 matching over 7 bases. The CDR3 is 13 amino acids. Trimming cost V 6 bases and J 5 bases; bases outside gene matches: 10. Per the germline V gene, CDR1 is SQVTM and CDR2 is ANQGSEA. The CDR3: CSVSRDRRNEQYF. The CDR3, as DNA: TGCAGCGTGAGCCGGGACAGAAGAAACGAGCAGTACTTC.